These 3 T cell receptor beta chains originate from one sample sequenced in a study of blood T cell repertoires in COVID-19. Generated by immunoSEQ multiplex PCR, the TCRdb table keeps only in-frame clones and is missing some. The sample carries some 250,000 clones, more than 70% recorded once. The specimen was peripheral blood. The source of these receptors is a woman between 40 and 55 years old who had recovered from COVID-19.

The chain carries TRBV19 and TRBJ2-1, with 8 bases fitting TRBD1. V was pared by 9 bases and J by 5 bases, with 3 bases of the junction left unmatched. The CDR3 totals 12 residues. CDR1 is LNHDA, CDR2 SQIVND, per germline (reference sequence). In DNA, the CDR3 is TGTGCCAGCGGACAGGGAGACAATGAGCAGTTCTTC. Its translation: CASGQGDNEQFF.

V and J are TRBV10-2 and TRBJ2-2; possibly TRBD1 for D (5 bases). The CDR3 has 18 residues. The V end was cut by 2 bases, the J end by 0 bases, with 16 bases between. Germline CDR1 is WSHSY and CDR2 is SAAADI. CDR3 in amino acids: CASSERGIGPPNTGELFF. CDR3 bases: TGCGCCAGCAGTGAGAGGGGTATCGGGCCACCGAACACCGGGGAGCTGTTTTTT.

The chain has TRBV29-1 and TRBJ1-1; 8 nucleotides match TRBD1. V shed 6 bases and J 4 bases; nucleotides not matched to a gene: 4. The CDR3 consists of 12 residues. Germline values: CDR1 SQVTM, CDR2 ANQGSEA. The CDR3 reads CSVRGLGTEAFF. As DNA, the CDR3 is TGCAGCGTCAGGGGGCTGGGCACTGAAGCTTTCTTT.